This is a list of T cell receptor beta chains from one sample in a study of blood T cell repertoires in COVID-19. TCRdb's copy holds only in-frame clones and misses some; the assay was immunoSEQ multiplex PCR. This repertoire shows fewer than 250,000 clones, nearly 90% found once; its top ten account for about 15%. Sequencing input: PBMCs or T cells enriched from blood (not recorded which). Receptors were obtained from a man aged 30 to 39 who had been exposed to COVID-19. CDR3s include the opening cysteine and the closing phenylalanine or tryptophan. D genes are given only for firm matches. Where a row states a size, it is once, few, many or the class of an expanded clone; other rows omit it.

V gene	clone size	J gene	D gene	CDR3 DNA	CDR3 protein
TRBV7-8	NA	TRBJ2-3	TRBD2	TGTGCCAGCAGCTTGCTGCGGGGGGAACAGATAACGCAGTATTTT	CASSLLRGEQITQYF
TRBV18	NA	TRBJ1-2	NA	TGTGCCAGCTCACCACAGATGTCAGGGCGAAACTATGGCTACACCTTC	CASSPQMSGRNYGYTF
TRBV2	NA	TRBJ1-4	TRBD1	TGTGCCAGCACCTCCTCCGGGACAGGGGGCGAAAAACTGTTTTTT	CASTSSGTGGEKLFF
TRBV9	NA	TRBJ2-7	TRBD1	TGTGCCAGCAGCCCATGGGGGGGACAGGGATACGAGCAGTACTTC	CASSPWGGQGYEQYF
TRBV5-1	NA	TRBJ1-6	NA	TGCGCCAGCAGCTTAACCGCCGGGTCTTATAATTCACCCCTCCACTTT	CASSLTAGSYNSPLHF
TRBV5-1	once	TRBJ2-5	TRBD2	TGCGCCAGCAGCTTGGGAGCGGGGGGGCCCGTCAAGACCCAGTACTTC	CASSLGAGGPVKTQYF
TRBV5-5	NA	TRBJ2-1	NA	TGTGCCAGCAGCTGGATGGCGGGGGCCGGGGGGAATGAGCAGTTCTTC	CASSWMAGAGGNEQFF
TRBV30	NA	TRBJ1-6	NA	TGTGCCTGGGCGGCGGGGGTTTCTTCACCCCTCCACTTT	CAWAAGVSSPLHF
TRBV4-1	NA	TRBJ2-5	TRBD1	TGCGCCAGCAGACAGACAGGGGTGGGAGAGACCCAGTACTTC	CASRQTGVGETQYF
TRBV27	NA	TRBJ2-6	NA	TGTGCCAGCAGTTTAGAGAACCCTGGGGCCAACGTCCTGACTTTC	CASSLENPGANVLTF
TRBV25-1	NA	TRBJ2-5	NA	TGTGCCAGCAGTGACTATCAAGAGACCCAGTACTTC	CASSDYQETQYF
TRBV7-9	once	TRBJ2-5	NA	TGTGCCAGCAGCCAGCCGGGAGGATCAGGGGTAGGGGAGACCCAGTACTTC	CASSQPGGSGVGETQYF
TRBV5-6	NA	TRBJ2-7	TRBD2	TGTGCCAGCAGTCTCGTGGAATTGCGGGGGGTGAACGAGCAGTACTTC	CASSLVELRGVNEQYF
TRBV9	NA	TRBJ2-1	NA	TGTGCCAGCAGCGGGAGCGGTCCCTCCTACAATGAGCAGTTCTTC	CASSGSGPSYNEQFF
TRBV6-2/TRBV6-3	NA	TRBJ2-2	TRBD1	TGTGCCAGCAGCTCACACCGGGACAGGAACACCGGGGAGCTGTTTTTT	CASSSHRDRNTGELFF
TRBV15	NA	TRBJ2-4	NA	TGTGCCACCAGCAGAGATTCGGCCAAAAACATTCAGTACTTC	CATSRDSAKNIQYF
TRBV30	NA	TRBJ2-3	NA	TGTGCCTGGAACCGGGACTCTAGCACAGATACGCAGTATTTT	CAWNRDSSTDTQYF
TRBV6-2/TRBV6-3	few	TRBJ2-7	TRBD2	TGTGCCAGCAGCATCAGCGGGGGGGCCTCGGAAGAGCAGTACTTC	CASSISGGASEEQYF
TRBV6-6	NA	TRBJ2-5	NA	TGTGCCAGCAGTTACGGGGGCCCCCAAGAGGCCCAGTACTTC	CASSYGGPQEAQYF
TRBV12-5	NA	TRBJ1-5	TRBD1	TGTGCTAGTGGCCTACAGGGGAGGTCGAATCAGCCCCAGCATTTT	CASGLQGRSNQPQHF
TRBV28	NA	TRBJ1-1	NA	TGTGCCAGCAGTTCCAGGGGAGCTTTCTTT	CASSSRGAFF
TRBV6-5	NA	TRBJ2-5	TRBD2	TGTGCCAGCAGTACTAGCGGGGGCCTCGAGGGGACCCAGTACTTC	CASSTSGGLEGTQYF
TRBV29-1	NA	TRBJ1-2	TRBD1	TGCAGCGTTGACGACAGGGGGGACTATGGCTACACCTTC	CSVDDRGDYGYTF
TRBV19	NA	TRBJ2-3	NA	TGTGCCAGTAGTATGACTAGTTCAGATACGCAGTATTTT	CASSMTSSDTQYF
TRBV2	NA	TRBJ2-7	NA	TGTGCCAGCAGTGAAGCGCTTCGGAGGGAGCAGTACTTC	CASSEALRREQYF
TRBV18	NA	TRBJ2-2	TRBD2	TGTGCCAGCTCACCAGATGGACTAGTCATTTACACCGGGGAGCTGTTTTTT	CASSPDGLVIYTGELFF
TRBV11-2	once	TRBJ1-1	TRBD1	TGTGCCAGCAGACTCGGACAGGGGGGCACTGAAGCTTTCTTT	CASRLGQGGTEAFF
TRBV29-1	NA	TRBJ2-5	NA	TGCAGCGTTGAAGAGGAGGCAGGGGTTATCGGGACCCAGTACTTC	CSVEEEAGVIGTQYF
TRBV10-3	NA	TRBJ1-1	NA	TGTGCCATCAGTGAAAACCCACAAGGGAGCACTGAAGCTTTCTTT	CAISENPQGSTEAFF
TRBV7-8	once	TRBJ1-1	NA	TGTGCCAGCAGCCCCCGGCAGGGTGGGATAAACACTGAAGCTTTCTTT	CASSPRQGGINTEAFF
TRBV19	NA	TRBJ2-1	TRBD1	TGTGCCACAGCTCCAATTCGGGACAGGGGGTTTGATGAGCAGTTCTTC	CATAPIRDRGFDEQFF
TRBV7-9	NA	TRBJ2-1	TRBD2	TGTGCCAGCTTTATGCGGGGGGAGCAGTTCTTC	CASFMRGEQFF
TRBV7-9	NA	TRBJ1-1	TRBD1	TGTGCCAGCAGCTCCACCGAGGAGACAGGGCAGGCTTTCTTT	CASSSTEETGQAFF
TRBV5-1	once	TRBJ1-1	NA	TGCGCCAGCAGGACAGAATTTGGGGCCACTGAAGCTTTCTTT	CASRTEFGATEAFF
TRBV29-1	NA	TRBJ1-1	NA	TGCAGCGTTGAAACAAACACTGAAGCTTTCTTT	CSVETNTEAFF
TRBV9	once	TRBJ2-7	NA	TGTGCCAGCAGCGTATCCGACGGGAACTACGAGCAGTACTTC	CASSVSDGNYEQYF